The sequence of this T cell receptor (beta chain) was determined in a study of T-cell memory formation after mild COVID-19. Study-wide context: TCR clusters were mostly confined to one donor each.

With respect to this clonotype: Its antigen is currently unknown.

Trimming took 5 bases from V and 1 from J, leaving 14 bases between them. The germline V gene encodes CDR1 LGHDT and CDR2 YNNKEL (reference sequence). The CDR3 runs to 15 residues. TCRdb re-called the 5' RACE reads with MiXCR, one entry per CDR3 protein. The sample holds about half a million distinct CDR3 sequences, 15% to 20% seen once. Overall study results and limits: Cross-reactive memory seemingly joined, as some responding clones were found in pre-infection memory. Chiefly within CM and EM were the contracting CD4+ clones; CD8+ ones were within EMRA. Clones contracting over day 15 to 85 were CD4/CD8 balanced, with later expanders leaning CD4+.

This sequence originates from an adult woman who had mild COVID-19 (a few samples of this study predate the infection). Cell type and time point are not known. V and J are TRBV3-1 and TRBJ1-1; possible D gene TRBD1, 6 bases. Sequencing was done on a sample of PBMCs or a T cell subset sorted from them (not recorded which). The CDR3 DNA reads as TGTGCCAGCAGCTTCAAGACAGGAGCGAACACTGAAGCTTTCTTT. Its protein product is CASSFKTGANTEAFF. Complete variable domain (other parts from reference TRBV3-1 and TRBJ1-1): DTAVSQTPKYLVTQMGNDKSIKCEQNLGHDTMYWYKQDSKKFLKIMFSYNNKELIINETVPNRFSPKSPDKAHLNLHINSLELGDSAVYFCASSFKTGANTEAFFGQGTRLTVV.